These 16 T cell receptor beta chains were all obtained from the same sample, sequenced in a study of shared clonotypes between healthy human individuals (dated by TCRdb to the early 2020s). The library was made by the immunoSEQ multiplex PCR assay. TCRdb's version of the immuneACCESS table is confined to in-frame rearrangements and falls short of the full clone set. An unresolved V gene accounts for under half of the shortfall where checked; the remainder is of unknown origin. The sample includes some 680,000 clones, with around 73% observed a single time. The top ten clonotypes cover 1.5% to 2% of the sample. The material sequenced was memory CD4+ T cells sorted from blood. Read against the paper, the sample's cell subset or site label means: CD45RA-negative fraction. The source of these receptors is a woman aged 30 to 39 in good health.

This clone was observed a few times. The chain carries TRBV6-1 and TRBJ2-2; the match to TRBD1 covers 9 bases. V was clipped by 7 bases and J by 5 bases; unmatched bases: 8. The CDR3 is 15 amino acids. CDR1 is MNHNS and CDR2 is SASEGT in the germline V gene. Here the CDR3 reads CASKRQGVDTGELFF. In DNA form, the CDR3 reads TGTGCCAGCAAAAGACAGGGGGTGGATACCGGGGAGCTGTTTTTT.

The rearrangement links TRBV5-1 to TRBJ2-3, with 10 bases fitting TRBD1. V gave up 6 bases and J gave up 2 bases; unmatched junction bases: 6. Germline V gives CDR1 SGHRS, CDR2 YFSETQ. The CDR3 spans 15 residues. CDR3 in DNA: TGCGCCAGCACACTGGGACAGGGGTTCACAGATACGCAGTATTTT. This encodes CASTLGQGFTDTQYF.

This clone was picked up one time. The rearrangement joins TRBV11-2 to TRBJ2-1; tentative D call: TRBD2 (5 bases). V was shortened by 1 base and J by 6 bases, with 10 bases between the two germline ends. The CDR3 is 14 residues long. The germline gives CDR1 SGHAT, CDR2 FQNNGV. The CDR3 bases are TGTGCCAGCAGCTTAGGTCGGACTGTCAATGAGCAGTTCTTC. Translation: CASSLGRTVNEQFF.

Details on this clone: Other DNA sequences in this specimen translate into the identical CDR3. The V gene is TRBV20-1, the J gene TRBJ2-5, with no clear D. This CDR3 is built from 10 residues. Trimming cost V 6 bases and J 4 bases, with 6 bases left between them. CDR1 is DFQATT, CDR2 SNEGSKA, per germline (reference sequence). Here the CDR3 reads CSALGETQYF. The CDR3 DNA is TGCAGTGCGTTGGGAGAGACCCAGTACTTC.

This clone came up a few times. The chain employs TRBV11-2 and TRBJ2-1, with D tentatively TRBD2 (5 bases). V shed 4 bases and J shed 3 bases, with 13 bases lying between them. Per the germline V gene, CDR1 is SGHAT and CDR2 is FQNNGV. The CDR3 covers 15 residues. The CDR3 DNA follows: TGTGCCAGCAGCTCCATGCCCAGCGGCTACAATGAGCAGTTCTTC. Residues: CASSSMPSGYNEQFF.

The chain couples TRBV4-1 to TRBJ1-1; tentative D call: TRBD1 (5 bases). Trimming removed 0 bases at V and 4 bases at J, with 15 bases between. Germline V gene sequence: CDR1 MGHRA, CDR2 YSYEKL. This CDR3 has 16 amino acids. Here the CDR3 reads CASSQERGRSGTEAFF. The CDR3 DNA follows: TGCGCCAGCAGCCAAGAGAGGGGAAGGAGCGGCACTGAAGCTTTCTTT.

The V gene is TRBV10-2, the J gene TRBJ2-3; no clear D gene. The length of the CDR3 is 15 residues. Germline lookup yields CDR1 WSHSY and CDR2 SAAADI. Deletions cut 3 bases from V and 0 bases from J, with 10 bases between. CDR3 coding DNA: TGCGCCAGCAGTGAACTAAAAACTAGCACAGATACGCAGTATTTT. It codes for CASSELKTSTDTQYF.

This chain joins TRBV14 and TRBJ1-2; 7 bases match TRBD1. CDR1 and CDR2 (germline): SGHDN, FVKESK. With 2 bases clipped from V and 8 bases from J, the junction kept 8 bases outside the gene matches. The CDR3 contains 14 residues. The CDR3 loop reads CASSQLTGWKGYTF. As DNA, the CDR3 is TGTGCCAGCAGCCAACTGACAGGGTGGAAAGGCTACACCTTC.

This clone has at least ten counts. The chain carries TRBV28 and TRBJ2-3, with a tentative D call TRBD1 (5 bases). Looked up from germline, CDR1 is MDHEN and CDR2 is SYDVKM. With 4 bases removed from V and 6 bases from J, the gap between germline ends came to 5 bases. CDR3 size: 11 residues. The CDR3 sequence: CASSYRDTQYF. CDR3 nucleotides: TGTGCCAGCAGTTACAGGGATACGCAGTATTTT.

V gene TRBV5-1 combines with J gene TRBJ2-2, with D perhaps TRBD1 (5 bases). The CDR3 is 13 residues long. Trimming removed 2 bases at V and 8 bases at J, with 10 bases between. Germline CDR1 is SGHRS and CDR2 is YFSETQ. CDR3 DNA sequence: TGCGCCAGCAGCTTCTCAGGGTCGGGGGAGCTGTTTTTT. Translation gives CASSFSGSGELFF.

The chain has TRBV11-2 and TRBJ2-5, with unresolved D. The J call is doubtful: the DNA matches TRBJ2-7 better. The germline CDR1 and CDR2 sequences are SGHAT and FQNNGV. The length of the CDR3 is 13 residues. CDR3 sequence: CASSYRTDPEQYF. The CDR3 coding sequence is TGTGCCAGCAGCTATAGGACGGATCCCGAGCAGTACTTC.

The V gene is TRBV18, the J gene TRBJ1-2, with a possible D match to TRBD1 (5 bases). Germline CDR1 reads KGHSH; CDR2 reads LQKENI. Between the trimmed V and J ends, which lost 6 bases and 6 bases, there was a span of 11 bases. The CDR3 is 12 amino acids. CDR3 bases: TGTGCCAGCTCGAACCAGGGAGATGGCTACACCTTC. Translation gives CASSNQGDGYTF.

The V call is TRBV29-1, the J call TRBJ1-5; D remains ambiguous. The CDR3 sequence is 12 residues long. Looked up from germline, CDR1 is SQVTM and CDR2 is ANQGSEA. Trimming removed 6 bases from V and 13 bases from J, with 19 bases in between. Written as DNA, the CDR3 is TGCAGCGTCGGAGCACCAGGTGCCGGGCAGCATTTT. Encoded protein: CSVGAPGAGQHF. The entire variable domain, with the rest obtained from reference TRBV29-1 and TRBJ1-5, is as follows: SAVISQKPSRDICQRGTSLTIQCQVDSQVTMMFWYRQQPGQSLTLIATANQGSEATYESGFVIDKFPISRPNLTFSTLTVSNMSPEDSSIYLCSVGAPGAGQHFGDGTRLSIL.

This chain joins TRBV10-1 and TRBJ1-2, with 8 bases aligning to TRBD1. The CDR3 is 17 residues long. Per germline, CDR1 WNHNN and CDR2 SYGVQD (reference sequence). The trim removed 8 bases at V and 0 bases at J, leaving 14 bases unmatched. CDR3 amino acids: CASPEGTGLLSNYGYTF. CDR3 nucleotide sequence: TGCGCCAGCCCAGAGGGGACAGGCCTCCTTTCTAACTATGGCTACACCTTC.

The chain links TRBV28 to TRBJ1-2; no clear D gene. Germline CDR1 MDHEN, CDR2 SYDVKM. V was pared by 3 bases and J by 3 bases, with 8 bases between. CDR3 length equals 13 residues. CDR3 residues: CASSFELDYGYTF. CDR3 nucleotide sequence: TGTGCCAGCAGTTTTGAATTGGACTATGGCTACACCTTC.

The chain joins TRBV19 to TRBJ1-1; D uncertain. Germline V gene sequence: CDR1 LNHDA, CDR2 SQIVND (reference sequence). The V end was cut by 4 bases, the J end by 1 base, with 10 bases between. The CDR3 is 14 amino acids. For the CDR3, the DNA is TGTGCCAGTAGTACCCCCGGGGAGAACACTGAAGCTTTCTTT. Residues: CASSTPGENTEAFF.